The 6 T cell receptor beta chains below all came from one sample that was sequenced in a study of blood T cell repertoires in COVID-19. The protocol was immunoSEQ multiplex PCR, while the TCRdb copy is restricted to in-frame clones and leaves out a portion. Of 150,000 to 200,000 clones in the sample, roughly four fifths were seen once. Sequencing was carried out using peripheral blood. The receptors here all came from a woman aged 80 or over with COVID-19, enrolled during active disease.

The chain employs TRBV7-9 and TRBJ1-2; tentatively, D is TRBD1 (6 bases). V lost 5 bases to trimming and J lost 7 bases, with 17 bases between them. From germline, CDR1 is SEHNR and CDR2 FQNEAQ (reference sequence). The CDR3 length is 14 residues. The CDR3 nucleotides read TGTGCCAGCAGCCCACCGAGCCAGGGGTCTGGCTACACCTTC. This codes for CASSPPSQGSGYTF. Full variable domain (missing parts from reference TRBV7-9 and TRBJ1-2): DTGVSQNPRHKITKRGQNVTFRCDPISEHNRLYWYRQTLGQGPEFLTYFQNEAQLEKSRLLSDRFSAERPKGSFSTLEIQRTEQGDSAMYLCASSPPSQGSGYTFGSGTRLTVV.

The V and J genes are TRBV28 and TRBJ2-7; 11 nucleotides align to TRBD2. This CDR3 region has 15 residues. Looked up from germline, CDR1 is MDHEN and CDR2 is SYDVKM. V shed 5 bases, J shed 3 bases, and the junction held 6 bases outside the gene matches. The CDR3 loop is CASSTALAGVYEQYF. The CDR3 nucleotides read TGTGCCAGCAGTACGGCACTAGCGGGAGTCTACGAGCAGTACTTC.

This clone was observed a single time. This sequence joins TRBV28 and TRBJ2-3; possibly TRBD2 for D (6 bases). Between the trimmed V and J ends, which lost 5 bases and 0 bases, there was a span of 18 bases. CDR3 size: 17 residues. Germline loops: CDR1 MDHEN, CDR2 SYDVKM. Here the CDR3 reads CASSVPGLRTSTDTQYF. For the CDR3, the DNA is TGTGCCAGCAGTGTCCCGGGACTGCGAACTAGCACAGATACGCAGTATTTT.

This chain connects TRBV27 to TRBJ1-1; 10 bases match TRBD1. The CDR3 length is 17 residues. Trimming at V came to 7 bases and at J to 0 bases, leaving 11 bases not matched to a gene. The germline CDR1 and CDR2 sequences are MNHEY and SMNVEV (reference sequence). CDR3 amino acids: CASKLRTGGGLNTEAFF. In DNA, the CDR3 is TGTGCCAGCAAACTACGGACAGGGGGAGGGTTGAACACTGAAGCTTTCTTT.

V usage is TRBV5-1 and J usage is TRBJ2-3, with D maybe TRBD2 (6 bases). The CDR3 runs 13 residues. Between the trimmed V and J ends, which lost 4 bases and 9 bases, there was a span of 15 bases. Germline lookup yields CDR1 SGHRS and CDR2 YFSETQ. The CDR3 is CASSTQVAETQYF. CDR3 in DNA: TGCGCCAGCAGCACTCAAGTAGCGGAAACGCAGTATTTT.

The genes are TRBV28 and TRBJ1-5; TRBD1 matches at 7 bases. Germline-derived CDR1 and CDR2 are MDHEN and SYDVKM. The CDR3 extends over 14 amino acids. Germline trimming cut 8 bases from V and 7 bases from J; bases unmatched to any gene: 11. The CDR3 DNA reads TGTGCCAGCCGGGGCAGGGGGACTGGCCAGCCCCAGCATTTT. Translated, it gives CASRGRGTGQPQHF.